This entry lists 8 T cell receptor beta chains sequenced from one sample in a study of blood T cell repertoires in COVID-19 (dated by TCRdb to the early 2020s). Library method: the immunoSEQ multiplex PCR assay. TCRdb obtained this table from immuneACCESS and retained in-frame rearrangements with V and J assigned. These tables miss some clones; where compared with another copy, unresolved V genes account for less than half of the shortfall, and the remainder is unexplained. The sample table lists a few hundred thousand clones, about 80% of them with a count of one. Jointly, the top ten make up around 3.6% of the sample. Sequenced: PBMCs or T cells enriched from blood (not recorded which). The receptor set was obtained from a man aged 50 to 59 who had recovered from COVID-19.

The chain combines TRBV6-2 or TRBV6-3 with TRBJ2-7, with TRBD2 matching 7 bases. CDR1 is MNHEY, CDR2 SVGEGT, per germline. V trimming: 5 bases; J trimming: 3 bases; junction bases outside the gene matches: 4. CDR3 length equals 13 residues. CDR3 nucleotides: TGTGCCAGCAGTCCCCGGGACTACTACGAGCAGTACTTC. The encoded protein is CASSPRDYYEQYF.

CDR3 sequence reads: CASSVRVTGRGDTQYF. The CDR3 DNA reads TGTGCCAGTAGTGTCCGGGTTACAGGGAGGGGAGATACGCAGTATTTT. This chain connects TRBV19 to TRBJ2-3, with a weak D call TRBD2 (7 bases). Germline lookup yields CDR1 LNHDA and CDR2 SQIVND (reference sequence). The V and J ends lost 5 bases and 5 bases respectively, with 20 bases between them. The CDR3 is 16 amino acids.

CDR3 in DNA: TGTGCCAGCAGTGAAAGTCGCCCAGGGGCCTATGGCTACACCTTC. It translates to CASSESRPGAYGYTF. The gene calls are TRBV6-1 and TRBJ1-2; a weak D match, TRBD1 (6 bases). CDR1 is MNHNS and CDR2 is SASEGT in the germline V gene. The CDR3 has 15 amino acids. Trimming shortened V by 2 bases and J by 4 bases, and 14 bases separated the two germline ends.

The chain recombines TRBV24-1 with TRBJ2-3; TRBD1 matches 8 bases. From germline, CDR1 is KGHDR and CDR2 SFDVKD. The V and J ends lost 7 bases and 5 bases, in that order; junction bases with no gene match: 10. The CDR3 spans 15 residues. CDR3 in amino acids: CATSPTTGAGDTQYF. CDR3 sequence (DNA): TGTGCCACCAGCCCAACGACAGGGGCGGGAGATACGCAGTATTTT.

J is TRBJ2-2 and V is TRBV5-5; 10 positions match TRBD2. The ends lost 4 bases at V and 4 bases at J; junction bases unmatched: 4. There are 15 residues in the CDR3. CDR1 is SGHKS, CDR2 YYEKEE, per germline (reference sequence). CDR3 loop: CASSVSGRSTGELFF. The CDR3 DNA reads TGTGCCAGCAGCGTTAGCGGGAGGTCCACCGGGGAGCTGTTTTTT.

The chain joins TRBV11-1 to TRBJ1-1; 8 nucleotides match TRBD1. With V trimmed by 4 bases and J by 2 bases, 9 bases remained unmatched. The germline V gene encodes CDR1 SGHAT and CDR2 FQDESV (reference sequence). There are 16 residues in the CDR3. Here the CDR3 DNA reads TGTGCCAGCAGCTGGGATTCAGGGGGCGCAAACACTGAAGCTTTCTTT. It codes for CASSWDSGGANTEAFF.

V is TRBV2 and J is TRBJ2-7; D gene uncertain. The germline V and J ends were trimmed by 7 bases and 6 bases, with 16 bases remaining between them. The CDR3 length is 13 residues. The germline V gene has CDR1 SNHLY and CDR2 FYNNEI. CDR3: CASTPRSPSEQYF. The CDR3 DNA sequence: TGTGCCAGCACACCTAGGTCCCCATCCGAGCAGTACTTC.

The V gene is TRBV6-5, the J gene TRBJ2-3; D is perhaps TRBD2 (6 bases). Germline V gene lookup returns CDR1 MNHEY and CDR2 SVGAGI. Trimming cost V 6 bases and J 6 bases, with 16 bases left between them. The CDR3 is made up of 14 amino acids. CDR3 nucleotides: TGTGCCAGCAGACCACGGGTTGCGGGGGATACGCAGTATTTT. Its translation is CASRPRVAGDTQYF.